This TCR beta chain was found in a study of shared clonotypes between healthy human individuals. At the level of the study: Three plates were used per donor for CD4 naive, three for CD4 memory, two for CD8 naive and one for CD8 memory.

The CDR3 consists of 13 residues. Per the germline V gene, CDR1 is MNHEY and CDR2 is SMNVEV (reference sequence). V was clipped by 2 bases and J by 6 bases, with 8 bases between them. Every subset had its genomic DNA shared out evenly among several immunoSEQ plates. The assay was immunoSEQ multiplex PCR, and TCRdb's table has in-frame clones only and misses some. This table holds about 2.1 million clones, around 95% found once. As defined, naive CD8 cells were CD45RO-negative and positively selected for CCR7, with terminally differentiated effector memory CD45RA+ cells excluded. Input material: naive CD8+ T cells from PBMCs. The chain combines TRBV27 with TRBJ2-1; D is unclear. The sequence was collected from a man aged 18 to 35 in good health. Some clones in this sample may be carry-over from other donors' samples. The CDR3 nucleotides read TGTGCCAGCAGTTTAGGTACCACCAATGAGCAGTTCTTC. This sequence encodes CASSLGTTNEQFF.